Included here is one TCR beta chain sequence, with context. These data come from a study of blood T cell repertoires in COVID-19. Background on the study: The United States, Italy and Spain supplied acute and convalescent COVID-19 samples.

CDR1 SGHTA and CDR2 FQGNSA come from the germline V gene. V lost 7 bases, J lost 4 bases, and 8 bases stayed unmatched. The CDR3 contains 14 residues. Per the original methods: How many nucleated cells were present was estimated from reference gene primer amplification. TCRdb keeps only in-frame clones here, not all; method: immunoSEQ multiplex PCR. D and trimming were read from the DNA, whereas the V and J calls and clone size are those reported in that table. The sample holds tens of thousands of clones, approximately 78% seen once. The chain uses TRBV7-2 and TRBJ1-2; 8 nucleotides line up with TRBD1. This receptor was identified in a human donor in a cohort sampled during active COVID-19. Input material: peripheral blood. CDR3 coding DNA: TGTGCCAGCATTCCCGGGACAGGAGCCTATGGCTACACCTTC. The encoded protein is CASIPGTGAYGYTF. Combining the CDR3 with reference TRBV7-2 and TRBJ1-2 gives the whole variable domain GAGVSQSPSNKVTEKGKDVELRCDPISGHTALYWYRQSLGQGLEFLIYFQGNSAPDKSGLPSDRFSAERTGGSVSTLTIQRTQQEDSAVYLCASIPGTGAYGYTFGSGTRLTVV.